This TCR beta chain comes out of a study of T cell responses to AZD1222 COVID-19 vaccine. CDR3 length: 13 residues. Trimming removed 7 bases from V and 4 bases from J; junction bases left unmatched: 8. Looked up from germline, CDR1 is SQVTM and CDR2 is ANQGSEA. The method was immunoSEQ multiplex PCR; TCRdb's version includes in-frame clones alone and lacks a portion of them. The repertoire holds about 120,000 clones, with over 75% as singletons. Source: peripheral blood, taken on day 0 of AZD1222 vaccination. J is TRBJ1-1 and V is TRBV29-1; 8 positions agree with TRBD1. This clonotype originated in an adult in good health. The CDR3 nucleotides read TGCAGCGCCATGGGACAGGTTGGCACTGAAGCTTTCTTT. Encoded protein: CSAMGQVGTEAFF. The full variable domain, in which reference TRBV29-1 and TRBJ1-1 provide the parts outside the CDR3, is SAVISQKPSRDICQRGTSLTIQCQVDSQVTMMFWYRQQPGQSLTLIATANQGSEATYESGFVIDKFPISRPNLTFSTLTVSNMSPEDSSIYLCSAMGQVGTEAFFGQGTRLTVV.